In its sample, the clone carrying this T cell receptor beta chain was seen once. The sample belongs to a study of blood T cell repertoires in COVID-19. Germline assignment: CDR1 MDHEN and CDR2 SYDVKM. Trimming removed 8 bases from V and 3 bases from J; junction bases left unmatched: 17. The CDR3 is 17 amino acids. Produced via immunoSEQ multiplex PCR; TCRdb's table is partial and in-frame only. The data show about 270,000 clones, around nine tenths seen once. This sequence originates from a man aged 40-50 years with active or convalescent COVID-19. The rearrangement uses TRBV28 and TRBJ1-1, with 8 bases aligning to TRBD1. The sample taken for sequencing was peripheral blood. DNA of the CDR3: TGTGCCAGCCCTCCACCAGGGGGCAGGGAAGGGCACACTGAAGCTTTCTTT. This sequence encodes CASPPPGGREGHTEAFF.